Listed here is a single T cell receptor (beta chain). This specimen belongs to a study of cytomegalovirus exposure and HLA in healthy donors. The V end was cut by 2 bases, the J end by 4 bases, with 8 bases between. This CDR3 region has 13 residues. Per germline, CDR1 SGHTA and CDR2 FQGTGA. Primers: 60 Vbeta forward and 13 Jbeta reverse. This table comes from immunoSEQ multiplex PCR, and its TCRdb copy is limited to in-frame clones, with some not included. This table has around 130,000 clones, 65% to 80% appearing once. Sequencing input: PBMCs. The clonotype originates from a woman aged 40 to 50 in good health and CMV-seropositive. The chain couples TRBV7-3 to TRBJ1-1; D uncertain. DNA for the CDR3: TGTGCCAGCAGCTTAGACCTAGGCACTGAAGCTTTCTTT. Translated, it gives CASSLDLGTEAFF. The full variable domain, in which reference TRBV7-3 and TRBJ1-1 provide the parts outside the CDR3, is GAGVSQTPSNKVTEKGKYVELRCDPISGHTALYWYRQSLGQGPEFLIYFQGTGAADDSGLPNDRFFAVRPEGSVSTLKIQRTERGDSAVYLCASSLDLGTEAFFGQGTRLTVV.